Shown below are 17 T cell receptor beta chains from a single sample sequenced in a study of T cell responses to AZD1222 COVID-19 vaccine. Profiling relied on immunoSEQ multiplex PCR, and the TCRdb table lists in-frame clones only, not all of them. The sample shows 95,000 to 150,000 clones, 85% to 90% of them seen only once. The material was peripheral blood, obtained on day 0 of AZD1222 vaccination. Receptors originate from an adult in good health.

This CDR3 reads CASQVTSGTSGELFF. The CDR3, as DNA: TGCGCCAGCCAAGTCACTAGCGGGACTTCCGGGGAGCTGTTTTTT. The chain uses TRBV5-1 and TRBJ2-2; 10 nucleotides agree with TRBD2. The CDR3 extends over 15 amino acids. Germline CDR1 and CDR2: SGHRS and YFSETQ. V lost 7 bases to trimming and J lost 6 bases; unmatched junction nucleotides: 9.

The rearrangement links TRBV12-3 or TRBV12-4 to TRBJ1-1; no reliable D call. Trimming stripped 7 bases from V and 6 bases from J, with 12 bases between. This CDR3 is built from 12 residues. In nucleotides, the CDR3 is TGTGCCAGCACCCTCCCCGGGGCTGAAGCTTTCTTT. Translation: CASTLPGAEAFF.

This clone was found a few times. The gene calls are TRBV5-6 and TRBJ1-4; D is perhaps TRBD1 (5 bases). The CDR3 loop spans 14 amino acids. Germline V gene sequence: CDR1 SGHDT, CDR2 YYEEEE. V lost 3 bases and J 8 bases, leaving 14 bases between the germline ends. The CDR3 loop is CASSSRGYPEKLFF. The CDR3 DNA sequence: TGTGCCAGCAGCTCGAGGGGATATCCGGAAAAACTGTTTTTT.

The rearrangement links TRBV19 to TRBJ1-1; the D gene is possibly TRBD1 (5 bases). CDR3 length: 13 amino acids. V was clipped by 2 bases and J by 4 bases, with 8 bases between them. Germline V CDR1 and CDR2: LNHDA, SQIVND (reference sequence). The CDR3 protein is CASSIWGGTEAFF. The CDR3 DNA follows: TGTGCCAGTAGTATATGGGGCGGCACTGAAGCTTTCTTT.

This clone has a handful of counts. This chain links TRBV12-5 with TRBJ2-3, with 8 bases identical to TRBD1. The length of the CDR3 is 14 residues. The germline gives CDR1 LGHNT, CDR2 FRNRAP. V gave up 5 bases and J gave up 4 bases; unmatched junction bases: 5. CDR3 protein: CASGPGDRSDTQYF. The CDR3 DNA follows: TGTGCTAGTGGTCCGGGGGACAGGTCAGATACGCAGTATTTT.

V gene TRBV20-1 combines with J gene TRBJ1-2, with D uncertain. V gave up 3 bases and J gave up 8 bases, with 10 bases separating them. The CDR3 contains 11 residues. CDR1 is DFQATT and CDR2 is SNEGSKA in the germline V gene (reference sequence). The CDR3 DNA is TGCAGTGCTAGGGACGTGCCGGGCTACACCTTC. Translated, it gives CSARDVPGYTF.

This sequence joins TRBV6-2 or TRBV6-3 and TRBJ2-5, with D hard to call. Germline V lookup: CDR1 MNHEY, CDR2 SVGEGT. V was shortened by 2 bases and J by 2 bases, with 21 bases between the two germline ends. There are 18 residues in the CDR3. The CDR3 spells CASSYRSQFRAKQETQYF. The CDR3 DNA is TGTGCCAGCAGTTACAGATCTCAATTTAGGGCTAAACAAGAGACCCAGTACTTC.

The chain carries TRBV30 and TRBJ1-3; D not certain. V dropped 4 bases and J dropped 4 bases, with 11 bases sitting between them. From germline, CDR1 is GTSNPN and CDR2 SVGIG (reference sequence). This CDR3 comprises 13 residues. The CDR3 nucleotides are TGTGCCTGGACCGGTGGGTCGGGAAACACCATATATTTT. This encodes CAWTGGSGNTIYF.

The CDR3 loop is CASSLGGGLYEQYF. In nucleotides, the CDR3 is TGTGCCAGCAGCTTAGGGGGCGGTCTATACGAGCAGTACTTC. The V call is TRBV7-2, the J call TRBJ2-7; D is perhaps TRBD1 (5 bases). The CDR3 loop spans 14 amino acids. The V gene lost 1 base and the J gene lost 4 bases, with 11 bases spanning the gap. The germline CDR1 and CDR2 sequences are SGHTA and FQGNSA.

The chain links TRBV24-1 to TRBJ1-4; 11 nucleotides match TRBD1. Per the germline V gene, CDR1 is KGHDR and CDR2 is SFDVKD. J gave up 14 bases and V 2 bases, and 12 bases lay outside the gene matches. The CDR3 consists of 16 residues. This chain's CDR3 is CATSDSGDRGWPRLFF. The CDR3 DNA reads TGTGCCACCAGTGATTCGGGGGACAGGGGGTGGCCTAGGCTGTTTTTT.

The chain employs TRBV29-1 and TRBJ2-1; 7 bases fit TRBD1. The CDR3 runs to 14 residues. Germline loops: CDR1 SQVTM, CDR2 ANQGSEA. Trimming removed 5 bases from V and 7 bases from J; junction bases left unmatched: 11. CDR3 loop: CSVMTGSFSNEQFF. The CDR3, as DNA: TGCAGCGTTATGACAGGGTCATTTTCTAATGAGCAGTTCTTC.

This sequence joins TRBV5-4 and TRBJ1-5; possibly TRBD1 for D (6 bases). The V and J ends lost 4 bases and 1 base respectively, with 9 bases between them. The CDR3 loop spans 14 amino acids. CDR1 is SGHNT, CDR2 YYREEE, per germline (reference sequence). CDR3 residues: CASSRGGSNQPQHF. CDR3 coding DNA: TGTGCCAGCAGCCGCGGGGGCAGCAATCAGCCCCAGCATTTT.

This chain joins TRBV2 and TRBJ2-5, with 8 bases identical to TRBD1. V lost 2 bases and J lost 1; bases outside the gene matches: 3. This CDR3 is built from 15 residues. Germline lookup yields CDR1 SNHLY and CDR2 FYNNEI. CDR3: CASSELTGGQETQYF. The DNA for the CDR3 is TGTGCCAGCAGTGAACTCACAGGGGGCCAAGAGACCCAGTACTTC.

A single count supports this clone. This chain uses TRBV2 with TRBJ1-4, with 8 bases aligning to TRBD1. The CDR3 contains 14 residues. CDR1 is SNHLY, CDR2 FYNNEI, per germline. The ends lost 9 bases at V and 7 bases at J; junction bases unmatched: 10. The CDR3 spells CASDSGTGGEKLFF. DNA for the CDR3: TGTGCCAGTGATTCTGGGACAGGCGGTGAAAAACTGTTTTTT. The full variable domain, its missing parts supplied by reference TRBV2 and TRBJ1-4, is EPEVTQTPSHQVTQMGQEVILRCVPISNHLYFYWYRQILGQKVEFLVSFYNNEISEKSEIFDDQFSVERPDGSNFTLKIRSTKLEDSAMYFCASDSGTGGEKLFFGSGTQLSVL.

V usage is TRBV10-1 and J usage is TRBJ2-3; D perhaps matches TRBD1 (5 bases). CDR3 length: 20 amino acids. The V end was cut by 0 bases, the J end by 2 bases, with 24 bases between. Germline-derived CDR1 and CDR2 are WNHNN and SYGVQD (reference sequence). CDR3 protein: CASSESGMGRQLTPTDTQYF. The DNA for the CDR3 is TGCGCCAGCAGTGAGTCGGGGATGGGGCGCCAGCTCACCCCCACAGATACGCAGTATTTT.

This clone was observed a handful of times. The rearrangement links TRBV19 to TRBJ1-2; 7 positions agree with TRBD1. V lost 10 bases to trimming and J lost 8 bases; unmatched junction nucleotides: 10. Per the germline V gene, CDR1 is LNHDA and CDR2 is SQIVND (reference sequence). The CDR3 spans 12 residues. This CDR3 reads CATGSTGVGYTF. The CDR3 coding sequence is TGTGCCACCGGGAGTACAGGGGTAGGCTACACCTTC.

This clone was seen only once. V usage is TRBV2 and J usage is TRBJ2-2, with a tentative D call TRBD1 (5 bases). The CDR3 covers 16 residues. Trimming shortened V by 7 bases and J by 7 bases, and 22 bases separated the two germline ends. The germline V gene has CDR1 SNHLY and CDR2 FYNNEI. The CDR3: CASTPFVGVLHGELFF. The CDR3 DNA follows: TGTGCCAGCACCCCATTCGTAGGGGTCTTGCACGGGGAGCTGTTTTTT.